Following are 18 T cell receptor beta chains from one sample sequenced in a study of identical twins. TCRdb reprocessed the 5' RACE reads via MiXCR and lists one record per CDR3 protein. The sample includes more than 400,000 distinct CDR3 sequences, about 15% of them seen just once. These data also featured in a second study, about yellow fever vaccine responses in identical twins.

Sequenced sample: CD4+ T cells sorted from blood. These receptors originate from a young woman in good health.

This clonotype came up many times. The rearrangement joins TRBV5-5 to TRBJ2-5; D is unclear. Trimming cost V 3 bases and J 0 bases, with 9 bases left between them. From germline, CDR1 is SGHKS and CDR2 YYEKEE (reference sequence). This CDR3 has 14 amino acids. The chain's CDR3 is CASSSGSNQETQYF. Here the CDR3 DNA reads TGTGCCAGCAGCTCCGGTTCCAACCAAGAGACCCAGTACTTC. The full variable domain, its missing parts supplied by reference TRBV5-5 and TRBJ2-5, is DAGVTQSPTHLIKTRGQQVTLRCSPISGHKSVSWYQQVLGQGPQFIFQYYEKEERGRGNFPDRFSARQFPNYSSELNVNALLLGDSALYLCASSSGSNQETQYFGPGTRLLVL.

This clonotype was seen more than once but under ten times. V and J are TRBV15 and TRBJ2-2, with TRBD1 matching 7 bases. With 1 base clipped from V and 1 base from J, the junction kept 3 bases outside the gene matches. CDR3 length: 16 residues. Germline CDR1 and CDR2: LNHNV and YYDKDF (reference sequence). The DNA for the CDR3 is TGTGCCACCAGCAGAGGGGACAGCCGGAACACCGGGGAGCTGTTTTTT. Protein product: CATSRGDSRNTGELFF.

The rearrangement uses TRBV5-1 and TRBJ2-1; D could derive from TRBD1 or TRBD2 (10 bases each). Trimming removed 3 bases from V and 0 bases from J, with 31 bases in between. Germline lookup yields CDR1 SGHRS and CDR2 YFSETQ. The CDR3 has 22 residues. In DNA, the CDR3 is TGCGCCAGCAGCTCCCGGGACAGGGGAAAGATAGCGGGAGGAAGCTCCTACAATGAGCAGTTCTTC. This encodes CASSSRDRGKIAGGSSYNEQFF.

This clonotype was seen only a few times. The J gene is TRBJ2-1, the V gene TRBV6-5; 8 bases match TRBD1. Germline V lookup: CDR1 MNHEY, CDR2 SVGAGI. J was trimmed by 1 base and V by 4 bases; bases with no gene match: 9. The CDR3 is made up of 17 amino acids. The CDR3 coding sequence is TGTGCCAGCAGTTCTCTCGGAAACAGGGGGTCCTACAATGAGCAGTTCTTC. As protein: CASSSLGNRGSYNEQFF.

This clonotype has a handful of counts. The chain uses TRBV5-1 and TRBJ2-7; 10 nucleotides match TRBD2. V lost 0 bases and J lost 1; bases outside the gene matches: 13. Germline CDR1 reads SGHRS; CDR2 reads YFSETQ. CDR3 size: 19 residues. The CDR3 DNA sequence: TGCGCCAGCAGCTTGGTTTCTAGCGGGAGAATCTTTGGGTCCTACGAGCAGTACTTC. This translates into CASSLVSSGRIFGSYEQYF.

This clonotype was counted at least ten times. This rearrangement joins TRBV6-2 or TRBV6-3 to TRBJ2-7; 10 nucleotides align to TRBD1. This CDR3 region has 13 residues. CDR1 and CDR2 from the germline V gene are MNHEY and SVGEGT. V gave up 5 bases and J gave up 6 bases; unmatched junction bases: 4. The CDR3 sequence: CASSHGTGAEQYV. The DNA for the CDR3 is TGTGCCAGCAGTCACGGGACAGGGGCCGAGCAGTACGTC.

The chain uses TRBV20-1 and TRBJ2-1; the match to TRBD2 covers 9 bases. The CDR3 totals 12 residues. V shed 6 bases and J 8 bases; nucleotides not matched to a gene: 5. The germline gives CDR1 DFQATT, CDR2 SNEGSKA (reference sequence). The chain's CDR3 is CSAAGGPYEQFF. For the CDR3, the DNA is TGCAGTGCCGCGGGAGGGCCGTATGAGCAGTTCTTC.

The CDR3 DNA is TGTGCCAGCAGCCTAGCTAGCGGGAGGAGCTCCTACGAGCAGTACTTC. Translation gives CASSLASGRSSYEQYF. J is TRBJ2-7 and V is TRBV12-3 or TRBV12-4, with TRBD2 matching over 11 bases. J was trimmed by 0 bases and V by 6 bases; bases with no gene match: 7. The CDR3 consists of 16 residues.

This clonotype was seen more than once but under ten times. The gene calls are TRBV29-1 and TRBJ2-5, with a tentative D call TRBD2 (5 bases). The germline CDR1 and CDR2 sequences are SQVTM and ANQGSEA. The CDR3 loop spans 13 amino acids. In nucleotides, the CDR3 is TGCAGTGTAAGCCGGGGAAACCAAGAGACCCAGTACTTC. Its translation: CSVSRGNQETQYF.

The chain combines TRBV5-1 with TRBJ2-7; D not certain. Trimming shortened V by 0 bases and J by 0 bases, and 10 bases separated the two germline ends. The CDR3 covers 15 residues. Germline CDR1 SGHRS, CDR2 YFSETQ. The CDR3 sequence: CASSLARRHSYEQYF. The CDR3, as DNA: TGCGCCAGCAGCTTGGCCCGCAGACACTCCTACGAGCAGTACTTC.

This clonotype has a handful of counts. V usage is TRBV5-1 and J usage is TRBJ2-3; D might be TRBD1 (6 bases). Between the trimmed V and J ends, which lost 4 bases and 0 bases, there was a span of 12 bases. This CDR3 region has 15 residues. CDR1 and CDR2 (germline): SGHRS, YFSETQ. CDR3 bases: TGCGCCAGCAGCCAATCGGACAGTAGCACAGATACGCAGTATTTT. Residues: CASSQSDSSTDTQYF.

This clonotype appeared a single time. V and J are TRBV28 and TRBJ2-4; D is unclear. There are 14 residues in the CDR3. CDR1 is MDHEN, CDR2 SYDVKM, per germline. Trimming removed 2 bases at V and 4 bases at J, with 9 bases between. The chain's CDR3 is CASSLTLTKNIQYF. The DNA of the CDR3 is TGTGCCAGCAGTTTAACGCTCACTAAAAACATTCAGTACTTC.

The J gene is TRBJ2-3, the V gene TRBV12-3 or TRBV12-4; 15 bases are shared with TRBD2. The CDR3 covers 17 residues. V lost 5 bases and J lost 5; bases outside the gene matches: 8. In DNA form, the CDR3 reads TGTGCCAGCAGTCCCCGGACTAGCGGGAGGGTTCGAGATACGCAGTATTTT. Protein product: CASSPRTSGRVRDTQYF.

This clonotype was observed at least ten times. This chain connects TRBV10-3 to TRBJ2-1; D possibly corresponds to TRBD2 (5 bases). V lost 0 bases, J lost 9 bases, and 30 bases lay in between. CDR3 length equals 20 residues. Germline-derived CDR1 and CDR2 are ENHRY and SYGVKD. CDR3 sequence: CAISESVSPGGNLQIGEQFF. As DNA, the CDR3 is TGTGCCATCAGTGAGTCGGTTTCACCAGGAGGTAACCTACAGATCGGTGAGCAGTTCTTC.

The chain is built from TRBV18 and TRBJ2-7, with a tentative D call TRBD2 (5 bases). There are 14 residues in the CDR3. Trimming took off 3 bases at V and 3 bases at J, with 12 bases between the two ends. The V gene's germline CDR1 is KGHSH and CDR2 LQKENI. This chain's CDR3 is CASSPRAASYEQYV. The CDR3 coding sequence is TGTGCCAGCTCACCCCGAGCGGCGAGCTACGAGCAGTACGTC.

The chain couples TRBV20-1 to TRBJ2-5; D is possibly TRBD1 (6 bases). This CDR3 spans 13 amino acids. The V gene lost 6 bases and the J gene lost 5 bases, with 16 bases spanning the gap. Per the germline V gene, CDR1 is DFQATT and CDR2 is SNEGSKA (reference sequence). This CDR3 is CSAIKQGGETQYF. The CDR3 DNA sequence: TGCAGTGCCATAAAACAGGGTGGGGAGACCCAGTACTTC.

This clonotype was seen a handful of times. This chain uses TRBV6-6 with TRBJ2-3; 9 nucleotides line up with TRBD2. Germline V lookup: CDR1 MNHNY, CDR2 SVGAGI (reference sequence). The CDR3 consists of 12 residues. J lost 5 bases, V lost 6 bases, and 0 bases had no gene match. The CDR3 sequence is CASRTSGDTQYF. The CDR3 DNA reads TGTGCCAGCAGGACTAGCGGAGATACGCAGTATTTT.

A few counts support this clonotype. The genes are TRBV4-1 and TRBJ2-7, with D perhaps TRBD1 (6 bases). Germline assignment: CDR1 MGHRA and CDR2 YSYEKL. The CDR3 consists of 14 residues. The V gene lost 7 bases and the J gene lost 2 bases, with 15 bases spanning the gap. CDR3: CASNRTDKTYEQYV. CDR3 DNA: TGCGCCAGCAACAGGACAGATAAGACCTACGAGCAGTACGTC.